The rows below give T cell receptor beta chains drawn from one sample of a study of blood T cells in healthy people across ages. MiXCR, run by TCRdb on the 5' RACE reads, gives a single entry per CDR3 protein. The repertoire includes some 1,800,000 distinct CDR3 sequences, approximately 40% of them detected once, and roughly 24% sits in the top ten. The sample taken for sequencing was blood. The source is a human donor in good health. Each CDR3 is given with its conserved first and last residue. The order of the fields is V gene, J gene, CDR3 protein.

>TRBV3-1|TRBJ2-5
CASSPMEGEETQYF
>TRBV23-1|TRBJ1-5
CASSQSPIFRENSNQPQHF
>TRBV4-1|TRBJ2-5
CASSPRDRPLEQYF
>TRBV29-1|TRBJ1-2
CSVEGGISYGYTF
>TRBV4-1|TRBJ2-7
CASSQEGGLAYEQYF
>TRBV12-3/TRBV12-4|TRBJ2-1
CASSPPGSEQFF
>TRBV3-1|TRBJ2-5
CASSQRLAGDQPAETQYF
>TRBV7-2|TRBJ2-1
CASSLLASGNEQFF
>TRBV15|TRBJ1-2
CVTSPHTGGVYGYTF
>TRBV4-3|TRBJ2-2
CASSQDLENTGELFF
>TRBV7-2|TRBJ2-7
CASSLAGGNTEQYF
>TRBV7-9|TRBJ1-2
CASSWAQGHGYTF
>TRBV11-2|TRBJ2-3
CASSLGPGLAGGQTTDTQYF
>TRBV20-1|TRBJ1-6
CSATLTGETSPLHF
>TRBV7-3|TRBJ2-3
CASSLQGWADTQYF
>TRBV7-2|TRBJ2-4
CASSLRAGGPMAKNIQYF
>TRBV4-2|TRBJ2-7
CASSQDLEGSYEQYF
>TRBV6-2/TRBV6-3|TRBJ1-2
CASTIQGATGRGYTF
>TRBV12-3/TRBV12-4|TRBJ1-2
CASSAQGSDYGYTF
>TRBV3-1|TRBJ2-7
CASSQRPGQGPYEQYF
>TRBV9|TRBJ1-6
CASSVGQSQIDYNSPLHF
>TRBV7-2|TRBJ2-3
CASSTDRGADTQYF